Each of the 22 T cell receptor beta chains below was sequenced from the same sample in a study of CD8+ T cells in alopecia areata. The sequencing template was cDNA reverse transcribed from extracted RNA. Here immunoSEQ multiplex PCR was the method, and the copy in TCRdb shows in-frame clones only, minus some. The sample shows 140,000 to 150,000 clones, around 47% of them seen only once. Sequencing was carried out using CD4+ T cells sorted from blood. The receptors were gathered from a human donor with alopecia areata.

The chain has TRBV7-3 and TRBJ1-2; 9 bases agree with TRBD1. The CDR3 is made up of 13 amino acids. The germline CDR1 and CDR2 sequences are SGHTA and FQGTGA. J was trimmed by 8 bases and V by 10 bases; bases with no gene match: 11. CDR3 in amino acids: CATAQGQGQGYTF. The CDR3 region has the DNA TGTGCCACCGCACAGGGACAGGGCCAGGGCTACACCTTC.

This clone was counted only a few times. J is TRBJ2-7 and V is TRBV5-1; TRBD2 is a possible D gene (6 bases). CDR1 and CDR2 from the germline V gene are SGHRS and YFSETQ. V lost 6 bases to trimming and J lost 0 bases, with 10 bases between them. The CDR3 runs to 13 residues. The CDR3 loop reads CASNPGLSYEQYF. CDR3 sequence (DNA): TGCGCCAGCAACCCGGGACTCTCCTACGAGCAGTACTTC.

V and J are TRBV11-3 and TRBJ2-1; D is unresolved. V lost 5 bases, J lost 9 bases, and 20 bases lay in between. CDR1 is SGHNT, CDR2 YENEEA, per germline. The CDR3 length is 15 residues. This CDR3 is CASSDDGGLVSEQFF. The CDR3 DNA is TGTGCCAGCAGCGATGATGGCGGCCTGGTTTCTGAGCAGTTCTTC.

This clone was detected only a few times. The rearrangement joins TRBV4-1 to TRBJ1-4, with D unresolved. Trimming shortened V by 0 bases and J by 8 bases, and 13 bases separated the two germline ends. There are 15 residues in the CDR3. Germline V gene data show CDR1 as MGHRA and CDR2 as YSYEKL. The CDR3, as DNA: TGCGCCAGCAGCCAAGATCAAGCCCCCGGAGAAAAACTGTTTTTT. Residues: CASSQDQAPGEKLFF.

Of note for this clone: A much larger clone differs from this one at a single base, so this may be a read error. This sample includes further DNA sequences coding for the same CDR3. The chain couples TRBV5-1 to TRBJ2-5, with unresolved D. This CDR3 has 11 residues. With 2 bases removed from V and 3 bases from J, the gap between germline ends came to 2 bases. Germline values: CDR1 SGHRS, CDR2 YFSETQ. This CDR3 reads CASSLKETQYF. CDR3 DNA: TGCGCCAGCAGCTTAAAAGAGACCCAGTACTTC.

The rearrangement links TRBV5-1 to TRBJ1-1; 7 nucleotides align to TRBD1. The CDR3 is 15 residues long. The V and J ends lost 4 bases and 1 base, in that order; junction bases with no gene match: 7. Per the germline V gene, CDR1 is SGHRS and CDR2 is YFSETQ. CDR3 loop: CASSHRDSANTEAFF. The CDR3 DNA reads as TGCGCCAGCAGCCACCGGGACAGTGCGAACACTGAAGCTTTCTTT.

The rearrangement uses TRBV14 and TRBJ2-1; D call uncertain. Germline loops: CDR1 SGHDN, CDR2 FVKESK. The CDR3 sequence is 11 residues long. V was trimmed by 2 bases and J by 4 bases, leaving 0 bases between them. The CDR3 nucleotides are TGTGCCAGCAGCCAATACAATGAGCAGTTCTTC. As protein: CASSQYNEQFF.

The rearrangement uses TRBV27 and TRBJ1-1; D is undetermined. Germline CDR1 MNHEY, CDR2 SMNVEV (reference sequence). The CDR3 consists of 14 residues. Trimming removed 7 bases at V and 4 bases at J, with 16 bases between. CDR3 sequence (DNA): TGTGCCAGCACCGAAACCGGCCTTTCCACTGAAGCTTTCTTT. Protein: CASTETGLSTEAFF.

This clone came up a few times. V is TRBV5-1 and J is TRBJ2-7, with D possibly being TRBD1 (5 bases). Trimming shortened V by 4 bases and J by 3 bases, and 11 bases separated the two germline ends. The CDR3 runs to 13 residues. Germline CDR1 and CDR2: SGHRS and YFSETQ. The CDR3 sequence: CASSPDTDYEQYF. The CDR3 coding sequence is TGCGCCAGCAGCCCGGACACGGACTACGAGCAGTACTTC. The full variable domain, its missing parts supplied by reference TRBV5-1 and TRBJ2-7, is KAGVTQTPRYLIKTRGQQVTLSCSPISGHRSVSWYQQTPGQGLQFLFEYFSETQRNKGNFPGRFSGRQFSNSRSEMNVSTLELGDSALYLCASSPDTDYEQYFGPGTRLTVT.

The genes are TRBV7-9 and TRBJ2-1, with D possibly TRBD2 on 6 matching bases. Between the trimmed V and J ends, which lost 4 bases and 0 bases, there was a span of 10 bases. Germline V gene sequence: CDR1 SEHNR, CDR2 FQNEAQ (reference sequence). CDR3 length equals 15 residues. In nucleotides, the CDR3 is TGTGCCAGCAGCTACCGGGACTCCTCCTACAATGAGCAGTTCTTC. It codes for CASSYRDSSYNEQFF. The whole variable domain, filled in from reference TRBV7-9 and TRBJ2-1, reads DTGVSQNPRHKITKRGQNVTFRCDPISEHNRLYWYRQTLGQGPEFLTYFQNEAQLEKSRLLSDRFSAERPKGSFSTLEIQRTEQGDSAMYLCASSYRDSSYNEQFFGPGTRLTVL.

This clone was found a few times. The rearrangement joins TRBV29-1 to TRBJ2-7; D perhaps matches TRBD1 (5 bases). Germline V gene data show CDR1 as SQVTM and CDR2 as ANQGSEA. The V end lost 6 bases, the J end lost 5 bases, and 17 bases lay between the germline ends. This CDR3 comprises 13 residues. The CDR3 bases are TGCAGCGTGGCTAATGGACCCAGGGACGAGCAGTACTTC. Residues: CSVANGPRDEQYF.

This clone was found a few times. The CDR3, as DNA: TGCAGCGTGTACCTGGACGGGGTGGAAGCTTTCTTT. It is translated as CSVYLDGVEAFF. This rearrangement joins TRBV29-1 to TRBJ1-1; no definite D call. Trimming took off 6 bases at V and 8 bases at J, with 16 bases between the two ends. The V gene's germline CDR1 is SQVTM and CDR2 ANQGSEA. This CDR3 is built from 12 residues.

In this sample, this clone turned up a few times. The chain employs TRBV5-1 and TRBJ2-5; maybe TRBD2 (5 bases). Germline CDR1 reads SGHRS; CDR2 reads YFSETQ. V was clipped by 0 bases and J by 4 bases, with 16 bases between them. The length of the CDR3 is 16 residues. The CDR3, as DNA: TGCGCCAGCAGCTTGGACGAGGGCGGGTCAGGAGAGACCCAGTACTTC. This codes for CASSLDEGGSGETQYF. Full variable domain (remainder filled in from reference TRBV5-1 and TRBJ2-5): KAGVTQTPRYLIKTRGQQVTLSCSPISGHRSVSWYQQTPGQGLQFLFEYFSETQRNKGNFPGRFSGRQFSNSRSEMNVSTLELGDSALYLCASSLDEGGSGETQYFGPGTRLLVL.

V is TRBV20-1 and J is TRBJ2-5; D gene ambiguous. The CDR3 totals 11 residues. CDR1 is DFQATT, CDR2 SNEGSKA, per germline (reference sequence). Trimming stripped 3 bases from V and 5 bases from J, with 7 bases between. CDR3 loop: CSASDRETQYF. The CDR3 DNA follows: TGCAGTGCTAGTGACCGGGAGACCCAGTACTTC.

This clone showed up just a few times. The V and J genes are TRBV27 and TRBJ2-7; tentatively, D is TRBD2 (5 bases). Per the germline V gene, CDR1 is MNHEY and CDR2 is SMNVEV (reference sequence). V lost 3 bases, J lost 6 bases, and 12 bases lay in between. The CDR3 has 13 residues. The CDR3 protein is CASSFQGGSEQYF. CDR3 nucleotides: TGTGCCAGCAGTTTCCAAGGAGGCAGCGAGCAGTACTTC.

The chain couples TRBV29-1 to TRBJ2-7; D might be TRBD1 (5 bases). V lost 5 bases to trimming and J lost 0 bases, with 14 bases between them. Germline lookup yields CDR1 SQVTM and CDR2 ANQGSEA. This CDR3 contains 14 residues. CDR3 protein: CSVRGSASSYEQYF. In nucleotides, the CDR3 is TGCAGCGTTAGGGGAAGCGCCAGCTCCTACGAGCAGTACTTC.

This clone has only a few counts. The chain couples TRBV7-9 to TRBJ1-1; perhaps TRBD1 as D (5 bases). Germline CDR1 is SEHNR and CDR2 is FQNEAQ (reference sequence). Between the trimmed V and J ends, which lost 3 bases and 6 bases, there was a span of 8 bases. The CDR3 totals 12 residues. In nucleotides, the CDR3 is TGTGCCAGCAGCTTGGGGGTACCTGAAGCTTTCTTT. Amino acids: CASSLGVPEAFF.

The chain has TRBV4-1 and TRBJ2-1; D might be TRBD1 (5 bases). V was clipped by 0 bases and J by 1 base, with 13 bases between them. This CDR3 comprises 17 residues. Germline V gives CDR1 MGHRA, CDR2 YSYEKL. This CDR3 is CASSQDPQGHSYNEQFF. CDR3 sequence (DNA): TGCGCCAGCAGCCAAGATCCGCAGGGCCATTCCTACAATGAGCAGTTCTTC.

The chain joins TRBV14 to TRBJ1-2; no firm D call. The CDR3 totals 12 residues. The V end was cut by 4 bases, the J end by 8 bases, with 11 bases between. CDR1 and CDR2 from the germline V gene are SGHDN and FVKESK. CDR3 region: CASSPSGRGYTF. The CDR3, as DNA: TGTGCCAGCAGCCCCTCCGGACGCGGCTACACCTTC.

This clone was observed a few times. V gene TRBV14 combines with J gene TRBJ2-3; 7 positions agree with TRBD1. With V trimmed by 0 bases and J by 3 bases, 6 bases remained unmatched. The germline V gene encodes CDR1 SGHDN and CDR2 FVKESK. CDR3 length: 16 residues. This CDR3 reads CASSQDEGARTDTQYF. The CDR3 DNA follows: TGTGCCAGCAGCCAAGATGAGGGGGCGCGGACAGATACGCAGTATTTT.

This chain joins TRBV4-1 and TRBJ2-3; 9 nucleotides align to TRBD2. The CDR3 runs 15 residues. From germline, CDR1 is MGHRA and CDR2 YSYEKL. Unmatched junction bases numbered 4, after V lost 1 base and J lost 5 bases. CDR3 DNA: TGCGCCAGCAGCCAAGGACTAGCGGTACGAGATACGCAGTATTTT. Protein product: CASSQGLAVRDTQYF.

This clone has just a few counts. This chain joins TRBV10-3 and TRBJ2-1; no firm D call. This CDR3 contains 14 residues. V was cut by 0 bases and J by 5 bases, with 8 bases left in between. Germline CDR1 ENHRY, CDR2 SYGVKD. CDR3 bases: TGTGCCATCAGTGAGTCAAAAGGGAACAATGAGCAGTTCTTC. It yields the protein CAISESKGNNEQFF.